These 8 T cell receptor beta chains were all obtained from the same sample, sequenced in a study of T cell responses to AZD1222 COVID-19 vaccine. Sequencing was performed with immunoSEQ multiplex PCR; in TCRdb, only in-frame clones are kept and a portion is missing. The table records 100,000 or so clones, 82% of them present only once. Sequenced material: peripheral blood, taken on day 0 of AZD1222 vaccination. All receptors derive from an adult in good health.

This sequence joins TRBV20-1 and TRBJ1-2, with D unclear. Germline V gene sequence: CDR1 DFQATT, CDR2 SNEGSKA (reference sequence). The CDR3 extends over 15 amino acids. Trimming removed 3 bases at V and 1 base at J, with 15 bases between. The CDR3 region is CSASSQVPYNYGYTF. DNA for the CDR3: TGCAGTGCTAGTTCCCAGGTCCCCTATAACTATGGCTACACCTTC.

The CDR3 nucleotides are TGTGCCAGCAGGGTTATAACTGAAGCTTTCTTT. Translating it yields CASRVITEAFF. The rearrangement joins TRBV2 to TRBJ1-1, with D hard to call. V was clipped by 6 bases and J by 5 bases, with 7 bases between them. The CDR3 runs to 11 residues. The germline gives CDR1 SNHLY, CDR2 FYNNEI. The full variable domain, completed using reference TRBV2 and TRBJ1-1, is EPEVTQTPSHQVTQMGQEVILRCVPISNHLYFYWYRQILGQKVEFLVSFYNNEISEKSEIFDDQFSVERPDGSNFTLKIRSTKLEDSAMYFCASRVITEAFFGQGTRLTVV.

The CDR3 here is CASSPVGQGASYGYTF. The CDR3 DNA reads as TGCGCCAGCAGCCCAGTGGGACAGGGGGCCAGCTATGGCTACACCTTC. The rearrangement links TRBV5-1 to TRBJ1-2; 12 nucleotides agree with TRBD1. This CDR3 has 16 amino acids. The J segment lost 4 bases and the V segment lost 4 bases, leaving 8 bases of the junction unmatched. Germline CDR1 SGHRS, CDR2 YFSETQ.

The V call is TRBV4-1, the J call TRBJ1-2; D gene unclear. CDR1 MGHRA and CDR2 YSYEKL come from the germline V gene. The V and J ends lost 3 bases and 5 bases respectively, with 16 bases between them. This CDR3 has 15 residues. DNA of the CDR3: TGCGCCAGCAGCCAGGCCTTTGACAAGACTTATGGCTACACCTTC. This sequence encodes CASSQAFDKTYGYTF.

The gene calls are TRBV4-2 and TRBJ1-6; the D gene is possibly TRBD1 (6 bases). V lost 0 bases and J 6 bases, leaving 18 bases between the germline ends. CDR1 is LGHNA, CDR2 YNFKEQ, per germline. The CDR3 consists of 18 residues. CDR3: CASSQEPPGTTFNSPLHF. CDR3 bases: TGTGCCAGCAGCCAAGAACCGCCCGGGACAACTTTTAATTCACCCCTCCACTTT.

The V gene is TRBV5-8, the J gene TRBJ1-6; no reliable D call. CDR3 size: 16 residues. Germline V gene data show CDR1 as SGHTS and CDR2 as YDEGEE. V was pared by 4 bases and J by 7 bases, with 18 bases between. The DNA of the CDR3 is TGTGCCAGCAGCCACCCCCCGGGAATGGGGAATTCACCCCTCCACTTT. Its translation is CASSHPPGMGNSPLHF.

The chain joins TRBV6-5 to TRBJ1-6, with 10 nucleotides matching TRBD1. Germline CDR1 MNHEY, CDR2 SVGAGI. V shed 2 bases, J shed 7 bases, and the junction held 5 bases outside the gene matches. This CDR3 is built from 16 residues. For the CDR3, the DNA is TGTGCCAGCAGTTACACCATGGGACAGGGGAATTCACCCCTCCACTTT. As protein: CASSYTMGQGNSPLHF.

J is TRBJ1-5 and V is TRBV21-1; the table's D call TRBD1 went unverified against the DNA. TRBV21-1 is a pseudogene segment. The CDR3 extends over 19 amino acids. The CDR3 reads CASSKKPWRGTGGPQPQHF. In nucleotides, the CDR3 is TGTGCCAGCAGCAAAAAACCCTGGCGCGGGACAGGGGGACCTCAGCCCCAGCATTTT.